This is a list of T cell receptor beta chains from one sample in a study of T cell repertoires in aging, cancer and after chemotherapy. One entry per CDR3 protein, called by TCRdb with MiXCR from the multiplex PCR reads. The table includes some 7,000 distinct CDR3 sequences, 35% to 45% detected once. Sequenced material: blood. These receptors were obtained from a human donor in good health. Both conserved end residues are part of each CDR3. Each record gives: V gene, J gene, D gene, CDR3 length, clone size, CDR3 DNA, CDR3 protein. The D gene is left open where the match is weak. Some rows mark clone size as missing; the rest say once, few, many or name a class of expanded clone.

>TRBV7-9|TRBJ1-1|NA|15|once
TGTGCCAGCAGCTTAGGACGGAGGGACAAGGGGGTGGCTTTCTTT
CASSLGRRDKGVAFF
>TRBV21-1|TRBJ2-6|NA|15|NA
TGTGCCAGCAGCAAAGTTAGGACTGGGGCCAACGTCCTGACTTTC
CASSKVRTGANVLTF
>TRBV7-6|TRBJ2-7|NA|14|NA
TGTGCCAGCAGCTTAGCGGCAGAGTCCTACGAGCAGTACTTC
CASSLAAESYEQYF
>TRBV20-1|TRBJ1-2|TRBD1|13|few
TGCAGTGCTAGAGGGACAGGGAACTACGGCTACACCTTC
CSARGTGNYGYTF
>TRBV20-1|TRBJ1-2|NA|12|NA
TGCAGTGCTTACGGGTTGGACTATGGCTACACCTTC
CSAYGLDYGYTF
>TRBV19|TRBJ1-5|TRBD1|16|NA
TGTGCCAGTAGTAGGCCCGGGACAGGGGCTTATCAGCCCCAGCATTTT
CASSRPGTGAYQPQHF
>TRBV6-1|TRBJ1-5|NA|14|NA
TGTGCCAGCAGTGAAGCTAGGGTGGTGTTGGGGAAGCATTTT
CASSEARVVLGKHF
>TRBV6-5|TRBJ2-2|NA|13|NA
TGTGCCAGCAGGGCAGGAGGCTTCGGGGAGCTGTTTTTT
CASRAGGFGELFF
>TRBV6-1|TRBJ1-2|TRBD1|13|NA
TGTGCCTCAAAGACAGGGTCAAATGATGGCTACACCTTC
CASKTGSNDGYTF
>TRBV10-3|TRBJ2-3|NA|15|NA
TGTGCCATCAGTGAGTCTGAGCAGGGAACAGATACGCAGTATTTT
CAISESEQGTDTQYF
>TRBV4-1|TRBJ2-7|NA|13|NA
TGCGCCAGCAGCCAAGAAGGGACCGGGAGGCAGTACTTC
CASSQEGTGRQYF
>TRBV30|TRBJ1-5|NA|12|few
TGTGCCTGGAGTGTGTCGACGGAGCCCCAGCATTTT
CAWSVSTEPQHF
>TRBV5-6|TRBJ1-5|TRBD1|14|few
TGTGCCAGCAGCTGGACAGGGGGCAATCAGCCCCAGCATTTT
CASSWTGGNQPQHF
>TRBV20-1|TRBJ2-3|TRBD2|16|few
TGCAGTGCTAGAGACCCCCGGGGGGGTACTAAAGATACGCAGTATTTT
CSARDPRGGTKDTQYF
>TRBV25-1|TRBJ1-1|TRBD1|15|NA
TGTGCCAGCAGTGACTTGGACAGGTTGAACACTGAAGCTTTCTTT
CASSDLDRLNTEAFF
>TRBV6-2/TRBV6-3|TRBJ1-6|NA|14|once
TGTGCCAGCAACGAAGAGGGAGGCGACTCACCCCCCCACTTT
CASNEEGGDSPPHF
>TRBV6-5|TRBJ2-7|TRBD2|15|few
TGTGCCAGCAGTTACGCTAGCGGGGGGACCTACGAGCAGTACTTC
CASSYASGGTYEQYF
>TRBV6-5|TRBJ1-1|NA|15|NA
TGTGCCAGCAGTTACGGGATGCCCCTAAGCACTGAAGCTTTCTTT
CASSYGMPLSTEAFF
>TRBV6-6|TRBJ1-2|NA|14|few
TGTGCCAGCAGATCTTCAGGGGACAACTATGGCTACACCTTC
CASRSSGDNYGYTF
>TRBV29-1|TRBJ2-5|TRBD2|14|few
TGCAGCGTCCCTAGCGGGGGGGCCTGGGAGACCCAGTACTTC
CSVPSGGAWETQYF
>TRBV20-1|TRBJ2-5|TRBD2|14|few
TGCAGTGCACCGACTAGCGGGGGTTTGGAGACCCAGTACTTC
CSAPTSGGLETQYF
>TRBV10-2|TRBJ2-3|NA|14|NA
TGCGCCAGCAGTGTGGGGGTTCTTGCAGATACGCAGTATTTT
CASSVGVLADTQYF
>TRBV11-1|TRBJ2-5|NA|13|few
TGTGCCAGCAGCCCTGGGGCTCAAGAGACCCAGTACTTC
CASSPGAQETQYF
>TRBV4-3|TRBJ2-5|NA|15|NA
TGCGCCAGCAGCCAAGGGACAACCGTCCAAGAGACCCAGTACTTC
CASSQGTTVQETQYF
>TRBV7-2|TRBJ2-5|TRBD1|15|NA
TGTGCCAGCAGCCGATGGGGACAGGGCCAAGAGACCCAGTACTTC
CASSRWGQGQETQYF
>TRBV29-1|TRBJ1-2|NA|12|medium-sized
TGCAGCGTTGAACCAGCTAACTATGGCTACACCTTC
CSVEPANYGYTF
>TRBV11-2|TRBJ2-7|TRBD1|14|NA
TGTGCCAGCAGCTCCGGGACAGGTTTCTACGAGCAGTACTTC
CASSSGTGFYEQYF
>TRBV7-2|TRBJ2-5|NA|15|few
TGTGCCAGCACCTTACTTGGAAGCTTTACTGAGACCCAGTACTTC
CASTLLGSFTETQYF
>TRBV12-3/TRBV12-4|TRBJ1-5|TRBD1|17|NA
TGTGCCAGCAGTGGGGACAGCTCCTTTTCGAGCAATCAGCCCCAGCATTTT
CASSGDSSFSSNQPQHF
>TRBV4-2|TRBJ1-5|TRBD1|16|NA
TGCGCCAGCAGCCGCCGACAGGGGGGCGGCAATCAGCCCCAGCATTTT
CASSRRQGGGNQPQHF
>TRBV6-6|TRBJ1-2|NA|13|few
TGTGCCAGCAGTCCGACAGCTAACTATGGCTACACCTTC
CASSPTANYGYTF
>TRBV7-6|TRBJ2-3|NA|16|few
TGTGCCAGCAGCTTAGACCAGGGATACGGCACAGATACGCAGTATTTT
CASSLDQGYGTDTQYF
>TRBV27|TRBJ1-5|NA|14|NA
TGTGCCAGCAGACGCACAGGGACCAATCAGCCCCAGCATTTT
CASRRTGTNQPQHF
>TRBV7-2|TRBJ2-5|TRBD2|15|NA
TGTGCCAGCAGCAGGGGCGGGGGGCCGATGGAGACCCAGTACTTC
CASSRGGGPMETQYF
>TRBV20-1|TRBJ2-7|NA|10|NA
TGCAGTGCTCGGGGGTTCGAGCAGTACTTC
CSARGFEQYF
>TRBV19|TRBJ2-1|NA|14|few
TGTGCCAGTAGTATTCGGACCCTATACAATGAGCAGTTCTTC
CASSIRTLYNEQFF
>TRBV5-1|TRBJ2-3|TRBD2|16|NA
TGCGCCAGCAGCCCACGGGGACTAGCGGGCACAGATACGCAGTATTTT
CASSPRGLAGTDTQYF
>TRBV10-3|TRBJ1-3|NA|17|few
TGTGCCATCAGTGATCCTGTGGACCTCTTGAAGGGAAACACCATATATTTT
CAISDPVDLLKGNTIYF
>TRBV20-1|TRBJ2-7|TRBD2|16|few
TGCAGTGCTAGAGGTAGGGGACTAGCTACCTCCTACGAGCAGTACTTC
CSARGRGLATSYEQYF
>TRBV12-3/TRBV12-4|TRBJ2-2|TRBD1|16|NA
TGTGCCAGCAGTTTAGAAGTGACAGGGAATCCCGGGGAGCTGTTTTTT
CASSLEVTGNPGELFF
>TRBV11-2|TRBJ2-3|NA|14|NA
TGTGCCAGCAGCTCCTACAGGGAGGAAGATACGCAGTATTTT
CASSSYREEDTQYF
>TRBV12-3/TRBV12-4|TRBJ2-7|TRBD1|14|few
TGTGCCAGCAGTCCTGGACAGGGGCGCAACGAGCAGTACTTC
CASSPGQGRNEQYF
>TRBV12-3/TRBV12-4|TRBJ2-3|TRBD1|14|NA
TGTGCCAGCAGTCCACCCACAGGGGCGGATACGCAGTATTTT
CASSPPTGADTQYF
>TRBV20-1|TRBJ2-5|TRBD2|15|NA
TGCAGTGCTAGGAACCTAGCGGGGGGGCCGGAGACCCAGTACTTC
CSARNLAGGPETQYF